The present TCR beta chain was sequenced within a study of T-cell memory formation after mild COVID-19. This clonotype was recorded a few times. Constant-segment primers and 5'RACE yielded cDNA libraries for TCR alpha and TCR beta, each carrying sample barcodes and UMIs. TCRdb processed the 5' RACE reads anew with MiXCR; each CDR3 protein has one entry. There are around 510,000 distinct CDR3 sequences in the sample; about 20% occur only once, and approximately 8% lies in the top ten. V gave up 6 bases and J gave up 6 bases; unmatched junction bases: 14. Germline V gene lookup returns CDR1 KGHSH and CDR2 LQKENI. The CDR3 runs 16 residues.

This chain uses TRBV18 with TRBJ1-5; 7 positions match TRBD1. The clonotype comes from an adult woman who had mild COVID-19 (a few samples of this study predate the infection). Cell type and time point are not known. Material for sequencing was PBMCs or a T cell subset sorted from them (not recorded which). The CDR3 reads CASSGGQDVYVQPQHF. In DNA, the CDR3 is TGTGCCAGCTCGGGCGGACAGGATGTTTATGTTCAGCCCCAGCATTTT.